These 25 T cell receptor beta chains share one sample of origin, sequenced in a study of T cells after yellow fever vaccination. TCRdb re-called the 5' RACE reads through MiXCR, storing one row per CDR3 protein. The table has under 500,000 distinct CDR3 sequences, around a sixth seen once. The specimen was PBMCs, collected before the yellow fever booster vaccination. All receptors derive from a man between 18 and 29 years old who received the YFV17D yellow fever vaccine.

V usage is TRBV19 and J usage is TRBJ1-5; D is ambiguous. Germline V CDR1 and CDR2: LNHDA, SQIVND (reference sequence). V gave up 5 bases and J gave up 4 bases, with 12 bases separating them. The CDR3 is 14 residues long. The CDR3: CASSVGTENQPQHF. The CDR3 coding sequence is TGTGCCAGTAGTGTCGGAACAGAGAATCAGCCCCAGCATTTT.

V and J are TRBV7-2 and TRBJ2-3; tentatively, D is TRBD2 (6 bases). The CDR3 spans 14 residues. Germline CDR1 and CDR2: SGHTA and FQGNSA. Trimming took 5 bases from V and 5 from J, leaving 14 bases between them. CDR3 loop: CASSPERAQDTQYF. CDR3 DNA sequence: TGTGCCAGCAGCCCCGAGCGGGCACAAGATACGCAGTATTTT.

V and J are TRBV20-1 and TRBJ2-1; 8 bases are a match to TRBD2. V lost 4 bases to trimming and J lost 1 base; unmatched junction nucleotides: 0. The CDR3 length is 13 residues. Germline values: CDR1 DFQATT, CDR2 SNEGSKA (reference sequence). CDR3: CSAKRGSYNEQFF. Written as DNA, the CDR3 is TGCAGTGCTAAGCGGGGGTCCTACAATGAGCAGTTCTTC.

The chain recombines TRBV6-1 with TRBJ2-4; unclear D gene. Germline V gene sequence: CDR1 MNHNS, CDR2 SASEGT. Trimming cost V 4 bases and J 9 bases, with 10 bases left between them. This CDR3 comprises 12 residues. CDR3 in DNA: TGTGCCAGCAGTGTTACCCCGGGCATTCAGTACTTC. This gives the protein CASSVTPGIQYF.

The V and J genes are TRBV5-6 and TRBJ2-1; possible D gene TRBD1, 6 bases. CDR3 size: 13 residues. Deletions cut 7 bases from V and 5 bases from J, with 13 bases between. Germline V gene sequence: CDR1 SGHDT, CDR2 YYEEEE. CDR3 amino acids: CASGYREHNEQFF. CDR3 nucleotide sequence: TGTGCCAGCGGATACAGGGAACACAATGAGCAGTTCTTC.

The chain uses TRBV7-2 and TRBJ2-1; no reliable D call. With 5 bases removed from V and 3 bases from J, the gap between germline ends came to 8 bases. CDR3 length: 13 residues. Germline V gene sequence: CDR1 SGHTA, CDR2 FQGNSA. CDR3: CASSGRRYNEQFF. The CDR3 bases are TGTGCCAGCAGCGGTCGGCGCTACAATGAGCAGTTCTTC.

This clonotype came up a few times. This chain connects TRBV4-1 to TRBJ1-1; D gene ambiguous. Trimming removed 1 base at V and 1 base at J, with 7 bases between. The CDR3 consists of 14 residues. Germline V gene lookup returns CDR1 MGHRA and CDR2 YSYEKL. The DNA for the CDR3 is TGCGCCAGCAGCCAAGTTTCAACGAACACTGAAGCTTTCTTT. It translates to CASSQVSTNTEAFF.

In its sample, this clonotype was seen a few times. CDR3 nucleotides: TGTGCCAGCAGCTTACTTAGGACAGGCACGCATGAGCAGTTCTTC. This encodes CASSLLRTGTHEQFF. This chain connects TRBV11-2 to TRBJ2-1; 7 nucleotides agree with TRBD1. This CDR3 has 15 amino acids. Germline V gene data show CDR1 as SGHAT and CDR2 as FQNNGV. The J segment lost 8 bases and the V segment lost 2 bases, leaving 9 bases of the junction unmatched.

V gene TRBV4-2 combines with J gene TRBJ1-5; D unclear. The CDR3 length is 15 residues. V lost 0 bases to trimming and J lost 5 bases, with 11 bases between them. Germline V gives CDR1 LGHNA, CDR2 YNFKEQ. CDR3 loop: CASSQESGKYQPQHF. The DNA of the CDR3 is TGTGCCAGCAGCCAAGAATCTGGAAAATATCAGCCCCAGCATTTT.

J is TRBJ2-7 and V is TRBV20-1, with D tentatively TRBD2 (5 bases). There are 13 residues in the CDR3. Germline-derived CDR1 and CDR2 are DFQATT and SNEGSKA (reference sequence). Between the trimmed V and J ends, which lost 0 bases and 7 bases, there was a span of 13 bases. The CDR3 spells CSARDPGLGEQYF. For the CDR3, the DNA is TGCAGTGCTAGAGATCCGGGGTTAGGGGAGCAGTACTTC.

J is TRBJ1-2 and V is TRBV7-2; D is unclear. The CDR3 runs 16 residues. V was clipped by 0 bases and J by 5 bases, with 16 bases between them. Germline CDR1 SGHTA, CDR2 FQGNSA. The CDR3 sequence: CASSLARGQAIYGYTF. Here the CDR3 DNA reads TGTGCCAGCAGCTTAGCCCGCGGGCAGGCCATTTATGGCTACACCTTC.

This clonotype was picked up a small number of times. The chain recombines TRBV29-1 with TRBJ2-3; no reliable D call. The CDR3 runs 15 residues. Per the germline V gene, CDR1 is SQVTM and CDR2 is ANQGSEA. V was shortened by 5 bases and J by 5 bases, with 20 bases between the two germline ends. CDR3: CSVFPPNEWKDTQYF. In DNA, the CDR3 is TGCAGCGTTTTTCCCCCCAACGAATGGAAAGATACGCAGTATTTT.

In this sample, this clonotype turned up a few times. CDR3 sequence: CASSPTGGGAPLHF. The CDR3 DNA reads TGTGCCAGCAGCCCAACCGGGGGGGGTGCACCCCTCCACTTT. The V call is TRBV3-1, the J call TRBJ1-6; D possibly corresponds to TRBD1 (5 bases). The CDR3 is 14 residues long. V dropped 4 bases and J dropped 11 bases, with 15 bases sitting between them. Germline CDR1 reads LGHDT; CDR2 reads YNNKEL (reference sequence).

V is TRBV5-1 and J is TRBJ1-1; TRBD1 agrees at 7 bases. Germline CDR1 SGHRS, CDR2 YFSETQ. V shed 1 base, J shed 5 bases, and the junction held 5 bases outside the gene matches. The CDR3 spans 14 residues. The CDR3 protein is CASSLTGEGTEAFF. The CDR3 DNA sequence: TGCGCCAGCAGCTTGACAGGGGAGGGTACTGAAGCTTTCTTT. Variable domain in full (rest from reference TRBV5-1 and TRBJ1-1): KAGVTQTPRYLIKTRGQQVTLSCSPISGHRSVSWYQQTPGQGLQFLFEYFSETQRNKGNFPGRFSGRQFSNSRSEMNVSTLELGDSALYLCASSLTGEGTEAFFGQGTRLTVV.

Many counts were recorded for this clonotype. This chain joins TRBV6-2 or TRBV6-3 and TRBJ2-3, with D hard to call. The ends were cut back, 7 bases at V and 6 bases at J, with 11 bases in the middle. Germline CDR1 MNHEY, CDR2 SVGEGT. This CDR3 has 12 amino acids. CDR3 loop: CASTYSLDTQYF. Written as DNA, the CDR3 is TGTGCCAGCACCTACTCTCTCGATACGCAGTATTTT.

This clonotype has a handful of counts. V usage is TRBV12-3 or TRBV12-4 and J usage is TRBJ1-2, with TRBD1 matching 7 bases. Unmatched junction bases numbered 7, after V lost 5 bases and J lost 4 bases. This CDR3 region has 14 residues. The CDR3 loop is CASSATGDLYGYTF. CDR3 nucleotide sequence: TGTGCCAGCAGTGCTACAGGGGACCTCTATGGCTACACCTTC.

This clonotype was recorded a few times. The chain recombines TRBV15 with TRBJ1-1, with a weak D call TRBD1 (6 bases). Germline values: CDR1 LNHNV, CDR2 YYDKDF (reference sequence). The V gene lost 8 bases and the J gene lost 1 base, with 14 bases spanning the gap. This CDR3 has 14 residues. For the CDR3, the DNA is TGTGCCACCGAAGAGGACAGAGGGAACACTGAAGCTTTCTTT. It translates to CATEEDRGNTEAFF.

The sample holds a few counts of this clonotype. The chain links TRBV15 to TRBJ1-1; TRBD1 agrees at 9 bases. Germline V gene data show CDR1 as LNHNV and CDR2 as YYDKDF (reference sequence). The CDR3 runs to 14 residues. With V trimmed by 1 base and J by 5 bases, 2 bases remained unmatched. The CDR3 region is CATSRGGQGTEAFF. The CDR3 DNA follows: TGTGCCACCAGCAGAGGCGGACAGGGGACTGAAGCTTTCTTT. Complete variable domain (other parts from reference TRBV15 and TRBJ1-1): DAMVIQNPRYQVTQFGKPVTLSCSQTLNHNVMYWYQQKSSQAPKLLFHYYDKDFNNEADTPDNFQSRRPNTSFCFLDIRSPGLGDTAMYLCATSRGGQGTEAFFGQGTRLTVV.

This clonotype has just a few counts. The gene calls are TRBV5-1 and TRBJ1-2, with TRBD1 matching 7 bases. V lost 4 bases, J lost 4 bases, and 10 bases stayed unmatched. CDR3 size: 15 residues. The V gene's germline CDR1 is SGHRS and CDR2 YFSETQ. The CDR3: CASSLYSTGTYGYTF. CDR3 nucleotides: TGCGCCAGCAGCCTGTACTCGACAGGGACCTATGGCTACACCTTC. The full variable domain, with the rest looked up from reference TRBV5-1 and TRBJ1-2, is KAGVTQTPRYLIKTRGQQVTLSCSPISGHRSVSWYQQTPGQGLQFLFEYFSETQRNKGNFPGRFSGRQFSNSRSEMNVSTLELGDSALYLCASSLYSTGTYGYTFGSGTRLTVV.

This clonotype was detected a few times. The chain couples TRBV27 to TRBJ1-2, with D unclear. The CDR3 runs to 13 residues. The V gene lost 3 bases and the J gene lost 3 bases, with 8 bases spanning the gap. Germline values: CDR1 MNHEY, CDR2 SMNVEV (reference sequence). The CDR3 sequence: CASSLNSHYGYTF. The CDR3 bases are TGTGCCAGCAGTTTGAACAGCCACTATGGCTACACCTTC.

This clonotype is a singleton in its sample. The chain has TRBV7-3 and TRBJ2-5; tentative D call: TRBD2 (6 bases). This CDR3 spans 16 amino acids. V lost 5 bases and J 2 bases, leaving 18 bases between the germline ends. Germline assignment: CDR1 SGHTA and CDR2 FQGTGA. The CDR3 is CASSAGLNVGQETQYF. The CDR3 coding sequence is TGTGCCAGCAGCGCGGGACTTAACGTGGGGCAAGAGACCCAGTACTTC.

CDR3 region: CASSVIGNTEAFF. Written as DNA, the CDR3 is TGTGCCAGCAGCGTAATCGGGAACACTGAAGCTTTCTTT. The J gene is TRBJ1-1, the V gene TRBV9; D ambiguous. Trimming pared 1 base from V and 1 base from J, leaving 5 bases between. This CDR3 has 13 residues. CDR1 and CDR2 (germline): SGDLS, YYNGEE. The full variable domain, with the rest looked up from reference TRBV9 and TRBJ1-1, is DSGVTQTPKHLITATGQRVTLRCSPRSGDLSVYWYQQSLDQGLQFLIQYYNGEERAKGNILERFSAQQFPDLHSELNLSSLELGDSALYFCASSVIGNTEAFFGQGTRLTVV.

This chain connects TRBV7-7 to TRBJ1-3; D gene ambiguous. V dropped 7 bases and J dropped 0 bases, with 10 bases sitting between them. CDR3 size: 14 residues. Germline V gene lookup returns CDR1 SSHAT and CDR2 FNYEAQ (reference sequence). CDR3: CASKGLSSGNTIYF. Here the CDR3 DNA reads TGTGCCAGCAAGGGTCTGAGCTCTGGAAACACCATATATTTT.

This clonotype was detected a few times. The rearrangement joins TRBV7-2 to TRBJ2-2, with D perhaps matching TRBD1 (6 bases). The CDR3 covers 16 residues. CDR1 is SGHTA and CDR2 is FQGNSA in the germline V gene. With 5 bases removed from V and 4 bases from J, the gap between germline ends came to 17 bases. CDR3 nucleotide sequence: TGTGCCAGCAGCCCGGGCGCCAGGGGATTCACCGGGGAGCTGTTTTTT. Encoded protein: CASSPGARGFTGELFF.

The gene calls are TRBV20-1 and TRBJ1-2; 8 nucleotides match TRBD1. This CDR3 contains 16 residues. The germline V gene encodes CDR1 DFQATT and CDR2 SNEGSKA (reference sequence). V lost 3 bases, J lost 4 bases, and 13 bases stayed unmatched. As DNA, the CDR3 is TGCAGTGCTAGGGGTGGAGCAGGGGGCGCCTTCTATGGCTACACCTTC. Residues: CSARGGAGGAFYGYTF.